These 13 T cell receptor beta chains share one sample of origin, sequenced in a study of blood T cell repertoires in COVID-19. Clones were read by immunoSEQ multiplex PCR, and TCRdb kept only the in-frame ones, dropping some. The sample carries 300,000 to 350,000 clones, approximately 87% recorded once. Sequencing used peripheral blood. All receptors derive from a woman in her forties or fifties with COVID-19, enrolled during active disease.

In its sample, this clone was seen once. The genes are TRBV7-2 and TRBJ2-1; 11 bases are a match to TRBD2. The CDR3 contains 16 residues. Germline CDR1 reads SGHTA; CDR2 reads FQGNSA. V dropped 0 bases and J dropped 8; count of bases not matched to a gene: 6. In DNA, the CDR3 is TGTGCCAGCAGCTTAGCTAGTAGCGGGAGGGTCCATGAGCAGTTCTTC. It encodes CASSLASSGRVHEQFF.

This clone was observed a few times. This sequence joins TRBV5-4 and TRBJ2-7; TRBD1 agrees at 7 bases. Germline V CDR1 and CDR2: SGHNT, YYREEE (reference sequence). The length of the CDR3 is 15 residues. V lost 5 bases to trimming and J lost 1 base; unmatched junction nucleotides: 9. In DNA form, the CDR3 reads TGTGCCAGCAGGTTAGGGACAGTCCCGTCCTACGAGCAGTACTTC. Amino acids: CASRLGTVPSYEQYF.

CDR3 sequence reads: CASSRRGGSGRAYEQYF. CDR3 nucleotide sequence: TGTGCCAGCAGCCGCAGGGGGGGGAGCGGGAGGGCCTACGAGCAGTACTTC. The chain links TRBV3-1 (or the pseudogene TRBV3-2) to TRBJ2-7; 10 positions agree with TRBD2. J lost 2 bases, V lost 4 bases, and 11 bases had no gene match. The CDR3 covers 17 residues. Germline V gene sequence: CDR1 LGHDT, CDR2 YNNKEL (reference sequence).

V is TRBV5-5 and J is TRBJ1-6; 12 nucleotides line up with TRBD1. The CDR3 contains 17 residues. J lost 8 bases, V lost 4 bases, and 10 bases had no gene match. Germline V CDR1 and CDR2: SGHKS, YYEKEE (reference sequence). The CDR3 DNA sequence: TGTGCCAGCAGCGATCGCCGGGACAGGGGGCGGGATTCACCCCTCCACTTT. This gives the protein CASSDRRDRGRDSPLHF.

The V call is TRBV6-5, the J call TRBJ1-3, with D perhaps matching TRBD1 (5 bases). The length of the CDR3 is 15 residues. Germline assignment: CDR1 MNHEY and CDR2 SVGAGI. Trimming removed 6 bases at V and 0 bases at J, with 12 bases between. The CDR3 protein is CASRGGRDSGNTIYF. CDR3 nucleotides: TGTGCCAGCAGGGGGGGAAGGGACTCTGGAAACACCATATATTTT.

This chain uses TRBV27 with TRBJ1-1; the match to TRBD1 covers 9 bases. The CDR3 is 15 residues long. V shed 5 bases, J shed 7 bases, and the junction held 11 bases outside the gene matches. Germline values: CDR1 MNHEY, CDR2 SMNVEV (reference sequence). The CDR3 loop reads CASSLAGTGRGEAFF. The CDR3 DNA reads as TGTGCCAGCAGTCTAGCCGGGACAGGGAGGGGTGAAGCTTTCTTT.

The chain joins TRBV28 to TRBJ2-7; possible D gene TRBD2, 5 bases. Germline V gives CDR1 MDHEN, CDR2 SYDVKM. The CDR3 has 15 amino acids. Trimming removed 3 bases from V and 3 bases from J, with 15 bases in between. CDR3 nucleotides: TGTGCCAGCAGTTTTAGAGCGGCCCCACTCTACGAGCAGTACTTC. Its translation: CASSFRAAPLYEQYF.

The genes are TRBV24-1 and TRBJ2-1; 11 nucleotides match TRBD1. CDR3 size: 15 residues. The V gene's germline CDR1 is KGHDR and CDR2 SFDVKD. J gave up 9 bases and V 5 bases, and 8 bases lay outside the gene matches. Here the CDR3 reads CATSGGGQGDSEQFF. The CDR3 nucleotides read TGTGCCACCAGTGGGGGGGGACAGGGGGACAGTGAGCAGTTCTTC.

V usage is TRBV14 and J usage is TRBJ2-1; 11 nucleotides agree with TRBD2. Germline values: CDR1 SGHDN, CDR2 FVKESK. With 4 bases clipped from V and 8 bases from J, the junction kept 7 bases outside the gene matches. The length of the CDR3 is 15 residues. The CDR3 bases are TGTGCCAGCAGCCCTTCTAGCGGGAGGTTGGATGAGCAGTTCTTC. It encodes CASSPSSGRLDEQFF. Drawing the rest from reference TRBV14 and TRBJ2-1, the complete variable domain is EAGVTQFPSHSVIEKGQTVTLRCDPISGHDNLYWYRRVMGKEIKFLLHFVKESKQDESGMPNNRFLAERTGGTYSTLKVQPAELEDSGVYFCASSPSSGRLDEQFFGPGTRLTVL.

V is TRBV6-5 and J is TRBJ2-2; D call uncertain. Germline-derived CDR1 and CDR2 are MNHEY and SVGAGI. Trimming pared 4 bases from V and 5 bases from J, leaving 5 bases between. The CDR3 runs to 12 residues. CDR3 sequence: CASSFETGELFF. As DNA, the CDR3 is TGTGCCAGCAGTTTCGAGACCGGGGAGCTGTTTTTT.

The chain joins TRBV5-6 to TRBJ2-5; D is unresolved. The CDR3 spans 14 residues. Germline assignment: CDR1 SGHDT and CDR2 YYEEEE. With 3 bases removed from V and 7 bases from J, the gap between germline ends came to 16 bases. CDR3 nucleotides: TGTGCCAGCAGCTCCGCAGGCCTCCCATTGACCCAGTACTTC. Its protein product is CASSSAGLPLTQYF.

The chain carries TRBV23-1 and TRBJ1-5, with TRBD1 as a possible D gene (5 bases). TRBV23-1 is noted as an ORF with a role that remains uncertain. The CDR3 contains 16 residues. Trimming cost V 1 base and J 11 bases, with 21 bases left between them. The CDR3: CASSQLKTASFTAQHF. CDR3 nucleotides: TGCGCCAGCAGTCAATTGAAGACAGCTTCCTTCACGGCCCAGCATTTT.

The chain links TRBV7-9 to TRBJ1-1; weak D call: TRBD1 (5 bases). CDR3 size: 14 residues. V was shortened by 3 bases and J by 0 bases, with 8 bases between the two germline ends. The germline V gene encodes CDR1 SEHNR and CDR2 FQNEAQ (reference sequence). The CDR3 here is CASSFARVNTEAFF. The DNA for the CDR3 is TGTGCCAGCAGCTTCGCCAGGGTGAACACTGAAGCTTTCTTT.